The clone carrying this TCR beta chain was seen just once. The antigen is undetermined. This PCR relied on a set of 60 Vbeta primers and 13 Jbeta primers. Clones were read by immunoSEQ multiplex PCR, and TCRdb kept only the in-frame ones, dropping some. The profile shows some 170,000 clones, around 69% of them singletons. The sample comes from a study of cytomegalovirus exposure and HLA in healthy donors. Notes on the study in general: Later analysis showed most CMV-associated TCR beta chains appearing HLA-restricted.

The receptor was derived from a man in his sixties in good health and CMV-seronegative. The source material was PBMCs.

CDR3 DNA sequence: TGCGCCAGCAGTGCGGCTAGCGGGCGGGCTTCCTACGAGCAGTACTTC. As protein: CASSAASGRASYEQYF. V usage is TRBV10-2 and J usage is TRBJ2-5; 8 nucleotides align to TRBD2. The end of the DNA fits TRBJ2-7 better, so the J call may be wrong. The CDR3 spans 16 residues. Germline values: CDR1 WSHSY, CDR2 SAAADI.